This passage covers 9 T cell receptor beta chains from one sample sequenced in a study of CD8 T cells in ankylosing spondylitis (dated by TCRdb to the late 2010s). Library prep was done by 5' RACE. For sequencing, an Illumina HiSeq 2500 was employed. TCRdb reran the public reads through fastp at Q25 and MiXCR, keeping productive beta chains. For every CDR3 protein sequence, its rows merge into one entry that carries the most common genes and DNA. For this sample the table gives 300,000 to 350,000 distinct CDR3 sequences, of which under 25% were detected only once. Together, the top ten hold roughly 3.6% of the sample. The specimen was blood, either unsorted or a sorted T cell fraction (not recorded which). Receptors were obtained from a female donor with ankylosing spondylitis or in good health (not recorded which).

The gene calls are TRBV20-1 and TRBJ2-7, with 9 bases identical to TRBD2. The CDR3 spans 14 residues. Unmatched junction bases numbered 4, after V lost 2 bases and J lost 2 bases. The germline gives CDR1 DFQATT, CDR2 SNEGSKA (reference sequence). In nucleotides, the CDR3 is TGCAGTGCTAGACGTGGCGGGAGGGCCTACGAGCAGTACTTC. This encodes CSARRGGRAYEQYF.

V is TRBV18 and J is TRBJ1-1; the D is unclear. V lost 3 bases and J 3 bases, leaving 17 bases between the germline ends. From germline, CDR1 is KGHSH and CDR2 LQKENI. This CDR3 has 16 residues. The CDR3 sequence is CASSPRQSRGDTEAFF. Written as DNA, the CDR3 is TGTGCCAGCTCACCCCGCCAAAGCCGGGGAGACACTGAAGCTTTCTTT.

The rearrangement joins TRBV5-6 to TRBJ2-1, with TRBD1 identical over 12 bases. Germline V gene data show CDR1 as SGHDT and CDR2 as YYEEEE. CDR3 length: 14 amino acids. Trimming cost V 5 bases and J 8 bases; bases outside gene matches: 5. CDR3 DNA sequence: TGTGCCAGCAGTTTCCGGGACAGGGGGCATGAGCAGTTCTTC. Amino acid sequence: CASSFRDRGHEQFF.

This clonotype appeared many times. The chain recombines TRBV7-2 with TRBJ1-2; D is uncertain. The V gene lost 2 bases and the J gene lost 6 bases, with 10 bases spanning the gap. Germline V gene sequence: CDR1 SGHTA, CDR2 FQGNSA. The CDR3 has 13 amino acids. In nucleotides, the CDR3 is TGTGCCAGCAGCTTACGGGCGAATAATGGCTACACCTTC. Amino acids: CASSLRANNGYTF.

The V call is TRBV7-2, the J call TRBJ1-5, with D uncertain. The V end lost 3 bases, the J end lost 3 bases, and 9 bases lay between the germline ends. Germline loops: CDR1 SGHTA, CDR2 FQGNSA. The CDR3 spans 14 residues. CDR3 protein: CASSFSAPNQPQHF. In nucleotides, the CDR3 is TGTGCCAGCAGCTTCTCGGCTCCCAATCAGCCCCAGCATTTT.

This rearrangement joins TRBV5-5 to TRBJ1-1; D is unresolved. Trimming stripped 0 bases from V and 8 bases from J, with 17 bases between. The CDR3 has 15 residues. CDR1 and CDR2 (germline): SGHKS, YYEKEE (reference sequence). CDR3 amino acids: CASSLAGTRGREAFF. The CDR3 DNA reads TGTGCCAGCAGCTTGGCGGGTACCAGAGGGCGAGAAGCTTTCTTT.

This clonotype appeared a few times. The rearrangement joins TRBV25-1 to TRBJ2-3; TRBD2 matches at 7 bases. V was clipped by 11 bases and J by 3 bases; unmatched bases: 8. Germline loops: CDR1 MGHDK, CDR2 SYGVNS. The CDR3 runs to 13 residues. The CDR3 protein is CAACWGGTDTQYF. In DNA, the CDR3 is TGTGCCGCTTGTTGGGGAGGGACAGATACGCAGTATTTT.

A few counts support this clonotype. This chain uses TRBV6-1 with TRBJ1-1; D remains unclear. Trimming shortened V by 6 bases and J by 4 bases, and 18 bases separated the two germline ends. The CDR3 runs 15 residues. Germline V gene lookup returns CDR1 MNHNS and CDR2 SASEGT. Here the CDR3 reads CASSHVPGVSTEAFF. The CDR3 DNA follows: TGTGCCAGCAGCCACGTCCCGGGCGTAAGCACTGAAGCTTTCTTT.

CDR3 in DNA: TGCAGTGCTAGTACAGGGGTTTGGAGTCAGCCCCAGCATTTT. This gives the protein CSASTGVWSQPQHF. The chain has TRBV20-1 and TRBJ1-5; 7 bases agree with TRBD1. CDR1 and CDR2 (germline): DFQATT, SNEGSKA (reference sequence). The CDR3 is 14 amino acids. V was clipped by 3 bases and J by 6 bases; unmatched bases: 8.